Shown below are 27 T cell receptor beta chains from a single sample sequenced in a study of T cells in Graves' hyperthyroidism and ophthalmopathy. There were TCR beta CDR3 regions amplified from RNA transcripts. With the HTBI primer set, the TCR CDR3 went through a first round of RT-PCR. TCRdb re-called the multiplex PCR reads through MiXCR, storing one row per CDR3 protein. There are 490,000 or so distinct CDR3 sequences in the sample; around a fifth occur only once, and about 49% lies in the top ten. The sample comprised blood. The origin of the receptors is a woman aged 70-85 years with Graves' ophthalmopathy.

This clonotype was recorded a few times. CDR3 DNA sequence: TGCAGTGCTAGCCCAGGACCGAATCAAGCTTTCTTT. Protein sequence: CSASPGPNQAFF. The rearrangement uses TRBV20-1 and TRBJ1-1; D is unresolved. CDR1 and CDR2 (germline): DFQATT, SNEGSKA (reference sequence). This CDR3 comprises 12 residues. Trimming removed 3 bases at V and 9 bases at J, with 14 bases between.

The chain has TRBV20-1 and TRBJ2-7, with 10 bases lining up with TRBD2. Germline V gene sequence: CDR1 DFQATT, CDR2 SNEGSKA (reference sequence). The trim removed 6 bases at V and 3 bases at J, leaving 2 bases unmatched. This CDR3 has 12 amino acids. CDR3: CSAGTSVYEQYF. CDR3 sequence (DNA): TGCAGTGCCGGGACTAGCGTCTACGAGCAGTACTTC.

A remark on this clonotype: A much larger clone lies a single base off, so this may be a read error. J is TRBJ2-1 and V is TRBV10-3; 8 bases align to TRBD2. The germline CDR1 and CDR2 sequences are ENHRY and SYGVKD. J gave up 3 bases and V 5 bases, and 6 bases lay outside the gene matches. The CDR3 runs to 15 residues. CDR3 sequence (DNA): TGTGCCATCAGTTGGTTAGCGGGGAACTACAATGAGCAGTTCTTC. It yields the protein CAISWLAGNYNEQFF.

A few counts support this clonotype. The CDR3 region is CSARGSGHGNIYEQYF. The CDR3 nucleotides are TGCAGTGCTAGAGGTTCAGGTCACGGGAACATCTACGAGCAGTACTTC. The V call is TRBV20-1, the J call TRBJ2-7; a possible D gene is TRBD2 (5 bases). Germline V gives CDR1 DFQATT, CDR2 SNEGSKA (reference sequence). The CDR3 sequence is 16 residues long. V was cut by 1 base and J by 3 bases, with 19 bases left in between.

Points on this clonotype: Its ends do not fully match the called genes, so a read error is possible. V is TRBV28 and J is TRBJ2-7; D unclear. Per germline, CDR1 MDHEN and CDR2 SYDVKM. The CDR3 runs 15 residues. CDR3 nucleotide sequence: TGCGCCAGCCGACCCCCCCCCGTAGTGTCCTACGAGCAGTACTTC. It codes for CASRPPPVVSYEQYF.

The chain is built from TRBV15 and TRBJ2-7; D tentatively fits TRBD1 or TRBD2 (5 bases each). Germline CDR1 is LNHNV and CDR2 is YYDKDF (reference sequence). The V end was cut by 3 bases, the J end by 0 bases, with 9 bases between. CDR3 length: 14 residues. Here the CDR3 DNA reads TGTGCCACCAGCAGTGGGGGAGTCTCCTACGAGCAGTACTTC. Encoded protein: CATSSGGVSYEQYF. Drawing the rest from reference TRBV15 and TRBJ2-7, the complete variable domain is DAMVIQNPRYQVTQFGKPVTLSCSQTLNHNVMYWYQQKSSQAPKLLFHYYDKDFNNEADTPDNFQSRRPNTSFCFLDIRSPGLGDTAMYLCATSSGGVSYEQYFGPGTRLTVT.

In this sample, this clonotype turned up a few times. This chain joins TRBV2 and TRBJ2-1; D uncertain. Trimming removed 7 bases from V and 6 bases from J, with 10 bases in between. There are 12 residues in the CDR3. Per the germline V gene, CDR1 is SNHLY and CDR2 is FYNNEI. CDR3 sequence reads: CASTPGVNEQFF. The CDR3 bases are TGTGCCAGCACCCCTGGCGTCAATGAGCAGTTCTTC.

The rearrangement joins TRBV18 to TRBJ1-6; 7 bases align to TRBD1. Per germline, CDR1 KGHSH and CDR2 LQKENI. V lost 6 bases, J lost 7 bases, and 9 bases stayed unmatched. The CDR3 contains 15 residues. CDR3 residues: CASSSDRVGNSPLHF. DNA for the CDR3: TGTGCCAGCTCGTCCGACAGGGTGGGGAATTCACCCCTCCACTTT.

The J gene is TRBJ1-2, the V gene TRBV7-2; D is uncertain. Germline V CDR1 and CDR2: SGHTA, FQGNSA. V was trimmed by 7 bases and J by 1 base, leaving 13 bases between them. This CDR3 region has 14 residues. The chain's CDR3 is CASTLSTFNYGYTF. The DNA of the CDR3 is TGTGCCAGCACCCTTAGTACATTTAACTATGGCTACACCTTC.

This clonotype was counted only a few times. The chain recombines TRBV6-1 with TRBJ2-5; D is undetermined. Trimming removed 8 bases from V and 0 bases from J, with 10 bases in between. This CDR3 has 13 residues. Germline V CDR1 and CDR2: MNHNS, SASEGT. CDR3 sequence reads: CASAEGHQETQYF. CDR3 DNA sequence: TGTGCCAGCGCAGAAGGTCACCAAGAGACCCAGTACTTC.

The CDR3 DNA sequence: TGTGCCAGTAGTGGGCTTAACTACGAGCAGTACTTC. The encoded protein is CASSGLNYEQYF. The chain couples TRBV19 to TRBJ2-7; no clear D gene. V lost 5 bases to trimming and J lost 3 bases, with 8 bases between them. The CDR3 covers 12 residues. CDR1 is LNHDA and CDR2 is SQIVND in the germline V gene (reference sequence).

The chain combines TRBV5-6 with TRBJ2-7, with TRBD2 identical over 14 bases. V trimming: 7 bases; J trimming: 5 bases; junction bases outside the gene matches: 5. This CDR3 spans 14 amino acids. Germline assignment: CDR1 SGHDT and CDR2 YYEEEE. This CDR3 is CASEGLAGAHEQYF. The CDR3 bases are TGTGCCAGCGAGGGACTAGCGGGAGCCCACGAGCAGTACTTC.

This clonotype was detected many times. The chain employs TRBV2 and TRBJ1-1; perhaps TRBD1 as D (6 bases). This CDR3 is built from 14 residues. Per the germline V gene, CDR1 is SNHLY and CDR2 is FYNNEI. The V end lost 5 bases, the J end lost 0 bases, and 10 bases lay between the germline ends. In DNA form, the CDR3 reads TGTGCCAGCAGTCGGGGGGCCGTGAACACTGAAGCTTTCTTT. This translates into CASSRGAVNTEAFF.

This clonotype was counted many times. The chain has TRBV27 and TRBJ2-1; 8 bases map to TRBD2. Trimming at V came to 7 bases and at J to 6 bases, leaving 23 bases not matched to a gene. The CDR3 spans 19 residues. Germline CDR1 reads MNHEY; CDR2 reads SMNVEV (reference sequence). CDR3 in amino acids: CASTYRPGHPTSVSNEQFF. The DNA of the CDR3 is TGTGCCAGCACCTATCGCCCGGGACACCCGACTAGCGTGAGCAATGAGCAGTTCTTC.

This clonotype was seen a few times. DNA for the CDR3: TGTGCCAGCAGACCCGGTGCGTCGGCTGGAAACACCATATATTTT. This gives the protein CASRPGASAGNTIYF. V is TRBV6-2 or TRBV6-3 and J is TRBJ1-3; D is undetermined. Per germline, CDR1 MNHEY and CDR2 SVGEGT. The V end lost 6 bases, the J end lost 2 bases, and 14 bases lay between the germline ends. This CDR3 spans 15 amino acids.

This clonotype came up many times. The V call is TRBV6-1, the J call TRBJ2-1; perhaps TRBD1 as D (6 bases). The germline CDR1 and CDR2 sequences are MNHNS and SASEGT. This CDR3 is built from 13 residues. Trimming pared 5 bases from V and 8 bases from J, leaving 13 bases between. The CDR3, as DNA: TGTGCCAGCAGTCTCCTCACAGGGTATGAGCAGTTCTTC. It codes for CASSLLTGYEQFF.

The CDR3, as DNA: TGCGCCAGCAGCACCGCGACAGGGTTTAGCGCTGAAGCTTTCTTT. Protein sequence: CASSTATGFSAEAFF. The V gene is TRBV5-1, the J gene TRBJ1-1, with 7 bases that match TRBD1. The J segment lost 6 bases and the V segment lost 4 bases, leaving 12 bases of the junction unmatched. The CDR3 sequence is 15 residues long. The germline gives CDR1 SGHRS, CDR2 YFSETQ.

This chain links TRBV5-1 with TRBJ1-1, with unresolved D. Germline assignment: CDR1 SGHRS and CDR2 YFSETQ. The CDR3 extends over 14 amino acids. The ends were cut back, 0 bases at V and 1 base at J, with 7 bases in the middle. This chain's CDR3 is CASSLGASNTEAFF. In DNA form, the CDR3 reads TGCGCCAGCAGCTTGGGGGCTTCGAACACTGAAGCTTTCTTT.

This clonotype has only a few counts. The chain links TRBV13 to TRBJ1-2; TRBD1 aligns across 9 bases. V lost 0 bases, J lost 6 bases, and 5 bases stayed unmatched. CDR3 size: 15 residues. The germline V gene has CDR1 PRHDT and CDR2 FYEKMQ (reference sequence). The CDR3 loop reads CASSLGTTGGNGYTF. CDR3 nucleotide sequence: TGTGCCAGCAGCTTAGGGACCACAGGGGGCAATGGCTACACCTTC.

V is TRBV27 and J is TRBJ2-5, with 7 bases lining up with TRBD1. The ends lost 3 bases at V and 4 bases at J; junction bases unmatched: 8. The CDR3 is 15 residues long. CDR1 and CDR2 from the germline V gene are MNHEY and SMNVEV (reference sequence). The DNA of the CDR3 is TGTGCCAGCAGTTTTACACAGGGGATGACAGAGACCCAGTACTTC. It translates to CASSFTQGMTETQYF.

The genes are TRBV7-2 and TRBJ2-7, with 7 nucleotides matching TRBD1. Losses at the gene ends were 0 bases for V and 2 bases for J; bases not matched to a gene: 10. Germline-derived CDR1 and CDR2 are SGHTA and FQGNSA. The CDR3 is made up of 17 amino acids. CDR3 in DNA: TGTGCCAGCAGCTTAGCGGATACAGGGGTTCACCCCTACGAGCAGTACTTC. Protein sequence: CASSLADTGVHPYEQYF. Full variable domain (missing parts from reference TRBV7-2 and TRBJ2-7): GAGVSQSPSNKVTEKGKDVELRCDPISGHTALYWYRQSLGQGLEFLIYFQGNSAPDKSGLPSDRFSAERTGGSVSTLTIQRTQQEDSAVYLCASSLADTGVHPYEQYFGPGTRLTVT.

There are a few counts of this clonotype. The CDR3 sequence: CASSDGQEYQPQHF. The CDR3, as DNA: TGCGCCAGCAGTGACGGACAGGAATATCAGCCCCAGCATTTT. The chain recombines TRBV10-1 with TRBJ1-5; 7 positions match TRBD1. This CDR3 comprises 14 residues. The trim removed 3 bases at V and 5 bases at J, leaving 4 bases unmatched. Germline-derived CDR1 and CDR2 are WNHNN and SYGVQD (reference sequence).

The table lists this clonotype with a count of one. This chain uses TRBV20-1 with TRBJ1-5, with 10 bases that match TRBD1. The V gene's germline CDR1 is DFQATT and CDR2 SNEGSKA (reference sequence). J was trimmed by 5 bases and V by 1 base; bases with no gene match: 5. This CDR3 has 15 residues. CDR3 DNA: TGCAGTGCTAGAGTTTACGGGACAGGGGATCAGCCCCAGCATTTT. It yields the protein CSARVYGTGDQPQHF.

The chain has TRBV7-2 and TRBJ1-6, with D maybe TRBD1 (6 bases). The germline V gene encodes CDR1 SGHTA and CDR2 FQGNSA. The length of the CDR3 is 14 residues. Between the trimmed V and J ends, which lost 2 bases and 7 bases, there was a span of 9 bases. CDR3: CASSLTGQNSPLHF. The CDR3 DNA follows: TGTGCCAGCAGCTTAACAGGGCAAAATTCACCCCTCCACTTT. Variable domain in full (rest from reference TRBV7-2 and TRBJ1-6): GAGVSQSPSNKVTEKGKDVELRCDPISGHTALYWYRQSLGQGLEFLIYFQGNSAPDKSGLPSDRFSAERTGGSVSTLTIQRTQQEDSAVYLCASSLTGQNSPLHFGNGTRLTVT.

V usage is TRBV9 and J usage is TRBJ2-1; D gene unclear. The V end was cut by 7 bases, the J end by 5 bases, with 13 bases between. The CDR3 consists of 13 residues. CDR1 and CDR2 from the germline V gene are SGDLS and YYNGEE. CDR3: CASSVTPDNEQFF. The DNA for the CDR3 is TGTGCCAGCTCCGTGACACCCGACAATGAGCAGTTCTTC.

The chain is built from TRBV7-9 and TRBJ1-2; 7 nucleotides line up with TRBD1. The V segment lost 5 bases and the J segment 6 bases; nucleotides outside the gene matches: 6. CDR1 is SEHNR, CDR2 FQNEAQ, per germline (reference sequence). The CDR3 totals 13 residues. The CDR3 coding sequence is TGTGCCAGCAGCCTCAGGGGGGCGCATGGCTACACCTTC. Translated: CASSLRGAHGYTF.

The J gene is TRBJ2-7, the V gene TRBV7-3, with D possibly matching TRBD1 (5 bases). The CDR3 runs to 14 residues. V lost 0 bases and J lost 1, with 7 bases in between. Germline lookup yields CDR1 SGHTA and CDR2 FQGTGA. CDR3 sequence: CASSLTRGSYEQYF. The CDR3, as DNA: TGTGCCAGCAGCTTAACTAGGGGATCCTACGAGCAGTACTTC.